Sequencing of this T cell receptor (beta chain) was carried out in a study of blood T cells in healthy people across ages. Study-level findings and limits: In long-lived donors, naive CD4+ cell counts and diversity exceeded those of aged donors.

CDR3 size: 19 residues. Trimming at V came to 6 bases and at J to 5 bases, leaving 19 bases not matched to a gene. There were at least 5 micrograms of total RNA extracted from every sample. The use of a sample-barcoded 5' primer and a J-beta primer mix characterized a second PCR of about 7 to 12 cycles. Tags on each cDNA molecule came from a template-switch adaptor with 12 random nucleotides. TCRdb used MiXCR to reprocess the 5' RACE reads, holding one entry per CDR3 protein. The sample shows approximately 1,000,000 distinct CDR3 sequences, more than 40% of them seen only once. This clonotype showed up just a few times. Its antigen is still unknown.

The sequence came from an older woman in good health. The J gene is TRBJ1-4, the V gene TRBV12-3 or TRBV12-4, with 9 bases aligning to TRBD1. The specimen sequenced was blood. This CDR3 is CASSPLTGTGNVWNEKLFF. Here the CDR3 DNA reads TGTGCCAGCAGCCCCCTTACCGGGACAGGGAACGTATGGAATGAAAAACTGTTTTTT.